This T cell receptor (beta chain) was captured by sequencing in a study of T cells in localized non-small cell lung cancer. Study-level results: Longer overall survival was seen with higher T cell density measured in blood. A median approximately 60 of the top 100 tumor clones appeared in adjacent lung. Clonality peaked in uninvolved adjacent lung rather than tumor.

The data were produced by immunoSEQ multiplex PCR, yet TCRdb's version contains in-frame clones alone and is incomplete. The sample contains roughly 86,000 clones, 70% to 90% of which appear only once. On this clone: Its target is not known.

V lost 5 bases, J lost 8 bases, and 11 bases stayed unmatched. The CDR3 totals 14 residues. Germline V gene sequence: CDR1 MNHNY, CDR2 SVGAGI (reference sequence). The source is a man aged 35-75 years with stage I lung adenocarcinoma. This sequence joins TRBV6-6 and TRBJ1-1, with 7 bases identical to TRBD1. The starting material was peripheral blood, obtained before any cancer treatment. The CDR3 DNA follows: TGTGCCAGCAGTACTCCGGGACAGTGGGGGGAAGCTTTCTTT. It encodes CASSTPGQWGEAFF.